The rows below give T cell receptor beta chains drawn from one sample of a study of blood T cell repertoires in COVID-19. The protocol was immunoSEQ multiplex PCR, while the TCRdb copy is restricted to in-frame clones and leaves out a portion. This sample has about 340,000 clones, with 83% found just once. Sequences were obtained from peripheral blood. These receptor sequences come from a young man with active or convalescent COVID-19. Both conserved end residues are part of each CDR3. A D gene is named only where the DNA matches it firmly. Some rows mark clone size as missing; the rest say once, few, many or name a class of expanded clone.

>NA|TRBV24-1|TRBJ2-5|NA
CATSDNKWTVAGETQYF
TGTGCCACCAGTGATAACAAATGGACTGTGGCCGGGGAGACCCAGTACTTC
>NA|TRBV18|TRBJ1-4|NA
CASSRDVGGNEKLFF
TGTGCCAGCTCACGCGATGTCGGCGGAAATGAAAAACTGTTTTTT
>NA|TRBV5-6|TRBJ2-5|NA
CASSLGGTQYF
TGTGCCAGCAGCTTAGGGGGGACCCAGTACTTC
>NA|TRBV3-1/TRBV3-2|TRBJ2-3|NA
CASSQDRGPTDTQYF
TGTGCCAGCAGCCAGGATAGAGGTCCCACAGATACGCAGTATTTT
>NA|TRBV4-1|TRBJ1-4|NA
CASSQERRAGPASEKLFF
TGCGCCAGCAGCCAAGAAAGGAGGGCAGGGCCGGCGAGTGAAAAACTGTTTTTT
>TRBD1|TRBV30|TRBJ2-7|NA
CAWAQGDYEQYF
TGTGCCTGGGCCCAGGGGGACTACGAGCAGTACTTC
>NA|TRBV6-6|TRBJ1-2|NA
CASVKQGYGYTF
TGTGCCAGCGTAAAACAGGGCTATGGCTACACCTTC
>TRBD1|TRBV6-5|TRBJ2-7|NA
CASRTGGGYEQYF
TGTGCCAGCAGAACAGGGGGCGGGTACGAGCAGTACTTC
>TRBD1|TRBV18|TRBJ2-1|few
CASSSPGQGVNEQFF
TGTGCCAGCTCATCGCCGGGACAGGGGGTCAATGAGCAGTTCTTC
>TRBD2|TRBV6-2/TRBV6-3|TRBJ2-1|NA
CASSLPQSGARHPSSYNEQFF
TGTGCCAGCAGTTTACCCCAGAGCGGGGCCCGTCACCCTAGCTCCTACAATGAGCAGTTCTTC
>TRBD1|TRBV5-4|TRBJ2-7|NA
CASSLGDRDLYEQYF
TGTGCCAGCAGCTTGGGGGACAGGGACCTCTACGAGCAGTACTTC
>TRBD2|TRBV19|TRBJ2-1|NA
CASSPRLAGGASYNEQFF
TGTGCCAGTAGTCCCCGTTTAGCGGGAGGGGCCTCCTACAATGAGCAGTTCTTC
>TRBD1|TRBV19|TRBJ2-7|NA
CASTPGQGEREQYF
TGTGCCAGTACCCCAGGACAGGGAGAGCGCGAGCAGTACTTC
>TRBD1|TRBV5-1|TRBJ2-7|few
CASSLGGQGLREQYF
TGCGCCAGCAGCTTGGGGGGACAGGGTTTAAGGGAGCAGTACTTC
>TRBD1|TRBV19|TRBJ2-7|NA
CASSPWFGTGGRSEQYF
TGTGCCAGTAGCCCGTGGTTTGGGACAGGGGGTCGAAGCGAGCAGTACTTC
>NA|TRBV6-5|TRBJ1-2|NA
CASSYSSGDYGYTF
TGTGCCAGCAGTTACTCGTCAGGGGACTATGGCTACACCTTC
>NA|TRBV11-2|TRBJ1-4|NA
CASSLSTFREKLFF
TGTGCCAGCAGCTTATCGACTTTCCGGGAAAAACTGTTTTTT
>TRBD1|TRBV28|TRBJ1-6|NA
CASSLYALSPGQGKNSPLHF
TGTGCCAGCAGTTTATATGCGTTGTCACCGGGACAGGGTAAAAATTCACCCCTCCACTTT
>TRBD1|TRBV3-1/TRBV3-2|TRBJ2-7|once
CASSDRGDRGRTNEQYF
TGTGCCAGCAGCGACCGAGGGGACAGAGGGCGGACAAACGAGCAGTACTTC
>NA|TRBV18|TRBJ1-5|NA
CASSPTGRGQPQHF
TGTGCCAGCTCACCAACGGGAAGAGGACAGCCCCAGCATTTT
>NA|TRBV5-1|TRBJ2-3|NA
CASSRNSADTQYF
TGCGCCAGCAGCAGAAACTCGGCAGATACGCAGTATTTT
>TRBD2|TRBV6-6|TRBJ2-7|few
CASSYRAGASYEQYF
TGTGCCAGCAGTTACAGGGCGGGAGCTTCCTACGAGCAGTACTTC
>NA|TRBV2|TRBJ1-1|few
CASSERSGQSNTEAFF
TGTGCCAGCAGTGAAAGGTCTGGGCAGTCGAACACTGAAGCTTTCTTT
>TRBD2|TRBV13|TRBJ2-7|NA
CASSPSPGLAGSYEQYF
TGTGCCAGCAGCCCCTCCCCGGGACTAGCGGGGTCCTACGAGCAGTACTTC
>TRBD1|TRBV5-4|TRBJ1-1|NA
CASSLGTGSGNTEAFF
TGTGCCAGCAGCCTCGGGACAGGGTCTGGAAACACTGAAGCTTTCTTT
>NA|TRBV24-1|TRBJ1-3|NA
CATSDLSRGLSGNTIYF
TGTGCCACCAGTGATTTATCCAGGGGCCTCTCTGGAAACACCATATATTTT
>NA|TRBV30|TRBJ1-5|NA
CAWSYPDTSMGPQHF
TGTGCCTGGAGTTATCCGGACACTTCGATGGGGCCCCAGCATTTT
>TRBD1|TRBV11-2|TRBJ2-2|NA
CASSWTGTGHLGRTGELFF
TGTGCCAGCAGCTGGACAGGGACAGGGCACTTGGGTCGCACCGGGGAGCTGTTTTTT
>NA|TRBV5-6|TRBJ1-2|NA
CASSFRVGGYGYTF
TGTGCCAGCAGCTTCCGGGTAGGGGGCTATGGCTACACCTTC
>NA|TRBV19|TRBJ1-1|NA
CASSARQSEAFF
TGTGCCAGTAGTGCCCGACAATCAGAAGCTTTCTTT
>TRBD1|TRBV6-5|TRBJ1-5|once
CASSFPDRAVQHF
TGTGCCAGCAGTTTTCCCGACAGGGCGGTACAGCATTTT
>NA|TRBV24-1|TRBJ1-5|NA
CATQDSNQPQHF
TGTGCCACCCAGGATAGCAATCAGCCCCAGCATTTT
>NA|TRBV27|TRBJ2-3|NA
CASSPGVVMGDTQYF
TGTGCCAGCAGTCCCGGAGTGGTCATGGGAGATACGCAGTATTTT
>NA|TRBV7-9|TRBJ2-7|NA
CASSSPGEYEQYF
TGTGCCAGCAGCTCCCCCGGGGAGTACGAGCAGTACTTC
>TRBD1|TRBV27|TRBJ1-4|NA
CASRTQGANEKLFF
TGTGCCAGCAGGACACAGGGGGCTAATGAAAAACTGTTTTTT
>NA|TRBV11-3|TRBJ2-5|NA
CASSLGQRGQYF
TGTGCCAGCAGTCTGGGGCAGAGAGGCCAGTACTTC
>NA|TRBV9|TRBJ1-3|NA
CASSVVPTGAHDSGNTIYF
TGTGCCAGCAGCGTAGTCCCGACAGGAGCCCACGACTCTGGAAACACCATATATTTT
>TRBD1|TRBV5-6|TRBJ1-2|once
CASSLGDRSYGYTF
TGTGCCAGCAGCTTGGGGGACAGGAGCTATGGCTACACCTTC
>NA|TRBV4-1|TRBJ2-1|few
CASSQDPEGTRSYNEQFF
TGCGCCAGCAGCCAAGATCCCGAGGGAACAAGGTCCTACAATGAGCAGTTCTTC
>NA|TRBV2|TRBJ2-5|NA
CASTILDSVQETQYF
TGTGCCAGCACCATCTTGGACAGCGTGCAGGAGACCCAGTACTTC
>TRBD2|TRBV2|TRBJ2-2|NA
CASSPTAGGPTGELFF
TGTGCCAGCAGCCCCACGGCGGGAGGGCCCACCGGGGAGCTGTTTTTT
>NA|TRBV5-5|TRBJ2-2|NA
CASSLQQGSGELFF
TGTGCCAGCAGCTTGCAACAGGGCAGCGGGGAGCTGTTTTTT
>NA|TRBV5-1|TRBJ2-7|few
CASSLEEGYYEQYF
TGCGCCAGCAGCTTGGAGGAGGGTTACTACGAGCAGTACTTC
>NA|TRBV28|TRBJ2-7|once
CATEGRGYEQYF
TGTGCCACCGAGGGACGGGGGTACGAGCAGTACTTC
>TRBD1|TRBV7-2|TRBJ2-4|NA
CASSYDRGNIQYF
TGTGCCAGCAGCTACGACAGGGGTAACATTCAGTACTTC